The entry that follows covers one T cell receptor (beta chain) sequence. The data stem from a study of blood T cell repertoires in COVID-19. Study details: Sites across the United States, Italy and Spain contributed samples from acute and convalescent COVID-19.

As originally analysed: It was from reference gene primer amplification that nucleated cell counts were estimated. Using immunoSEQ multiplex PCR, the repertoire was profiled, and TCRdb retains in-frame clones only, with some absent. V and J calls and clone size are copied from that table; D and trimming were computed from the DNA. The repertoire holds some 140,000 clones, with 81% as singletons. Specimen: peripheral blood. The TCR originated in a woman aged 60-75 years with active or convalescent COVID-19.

The CDR3 reads CASSRQGETQYF. The CDR3 DNA reads as TGTGCCAGCAGCCGCCAGGGGGAGACCCAGTACTTC. The chain carries TRBV3-1 (or the pseudogene TRBV3-2) and TRBJ2-5, with D possibly being TRBD1 (6 bases). Trimming left V 4 bases short and J 5 bases short, with 8 bases between. CDR3 length: 12 residues. Germline lookup yields CDR1 LGHDT and CDR2 YNNKEL (reference sequence).